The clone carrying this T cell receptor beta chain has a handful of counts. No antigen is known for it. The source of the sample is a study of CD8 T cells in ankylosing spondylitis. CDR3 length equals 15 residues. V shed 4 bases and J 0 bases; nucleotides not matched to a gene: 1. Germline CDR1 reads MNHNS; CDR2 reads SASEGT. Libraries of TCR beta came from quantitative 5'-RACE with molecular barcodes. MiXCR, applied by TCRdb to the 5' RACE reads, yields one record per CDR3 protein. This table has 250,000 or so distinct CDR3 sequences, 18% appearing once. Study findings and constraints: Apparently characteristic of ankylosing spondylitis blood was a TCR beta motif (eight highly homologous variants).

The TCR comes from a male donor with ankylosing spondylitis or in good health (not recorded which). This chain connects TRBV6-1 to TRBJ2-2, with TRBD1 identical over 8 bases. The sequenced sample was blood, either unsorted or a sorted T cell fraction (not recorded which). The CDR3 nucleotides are TGTGCCAGCAGTGGGACAGGGCCGAACACCGGGGAGCTGTTTTTT. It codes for CASSGTGPNTGELFF.